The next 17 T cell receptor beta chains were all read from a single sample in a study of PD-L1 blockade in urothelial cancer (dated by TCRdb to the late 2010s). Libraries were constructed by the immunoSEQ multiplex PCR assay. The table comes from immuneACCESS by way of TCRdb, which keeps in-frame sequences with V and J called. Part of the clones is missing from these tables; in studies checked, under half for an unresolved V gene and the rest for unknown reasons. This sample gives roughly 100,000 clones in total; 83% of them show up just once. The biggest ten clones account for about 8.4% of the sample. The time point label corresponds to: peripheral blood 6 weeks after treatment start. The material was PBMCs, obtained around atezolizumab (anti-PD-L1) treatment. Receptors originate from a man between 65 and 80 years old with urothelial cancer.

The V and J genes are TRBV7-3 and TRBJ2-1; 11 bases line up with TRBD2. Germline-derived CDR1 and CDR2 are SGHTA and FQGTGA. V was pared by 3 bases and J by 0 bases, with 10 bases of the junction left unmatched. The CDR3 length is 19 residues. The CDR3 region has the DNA TGTGCCAGCAGCTTGGGCCCCACTAGCGGGAGACTCTCCTACAATGAGCAGTTCTTC. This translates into CASSLGPTSGRLSYNEQFF.

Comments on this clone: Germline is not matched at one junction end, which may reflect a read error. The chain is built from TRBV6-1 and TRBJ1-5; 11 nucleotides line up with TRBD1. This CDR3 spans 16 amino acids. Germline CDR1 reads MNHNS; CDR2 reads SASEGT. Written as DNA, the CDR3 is TGTGCCAGCAGTGAGTTAGGACAGGGGGCCGGGGGCCCAGCGGATTTT. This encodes CASSELGQGAGGPADF.

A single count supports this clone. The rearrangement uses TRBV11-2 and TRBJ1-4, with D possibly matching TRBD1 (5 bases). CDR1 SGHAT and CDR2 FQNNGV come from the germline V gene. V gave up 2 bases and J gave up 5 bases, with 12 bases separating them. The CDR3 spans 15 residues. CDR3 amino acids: CASSLMGGSNEKLFF. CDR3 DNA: TGTGCCAGCAGCTTAATGGGGGGTAGCAATGAAAAACTGTTTTTT.

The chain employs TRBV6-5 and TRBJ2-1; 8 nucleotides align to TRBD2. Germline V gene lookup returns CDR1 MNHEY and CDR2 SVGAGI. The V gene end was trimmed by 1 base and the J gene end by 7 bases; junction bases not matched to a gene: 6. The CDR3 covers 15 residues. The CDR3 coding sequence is TGTGCCAGCAGTTACTTGGGACTAGGAGTAAATGAGCAGTTCTTC. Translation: CASSYLGLGVNEQFF.

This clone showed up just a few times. The CDR3 loop reads CATAGGVSYEQYF. The CDR3 DNA reads TGTGCCACGGCCGGCGGGGTGTCTTACGAGCAGTACTTC. The chain combines TRBV27 with TRBJ2-7; D is possibly TRBD2 (6 bases). CDR3 length: 13 residues. Germline assignment: CDR1 MNHEY and CDR2 SMNVEV (reference sequence). Trimming took 10 bases from V and 4 from J, leaving 17 bases between them.

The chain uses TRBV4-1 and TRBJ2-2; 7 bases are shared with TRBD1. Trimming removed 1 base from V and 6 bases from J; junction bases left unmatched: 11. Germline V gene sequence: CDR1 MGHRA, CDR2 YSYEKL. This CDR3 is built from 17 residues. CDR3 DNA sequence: TGCGCCAGCAGCCAAGGCCCCCGAATAGACAGGGCCGGGGAGCTGTTTTTT. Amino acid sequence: CASSQGPRIDRAGELFF.

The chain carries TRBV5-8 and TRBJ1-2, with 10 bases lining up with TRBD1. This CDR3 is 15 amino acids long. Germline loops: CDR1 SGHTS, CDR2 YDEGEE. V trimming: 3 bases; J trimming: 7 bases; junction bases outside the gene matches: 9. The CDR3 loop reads CASSSWTGGTGGYTF. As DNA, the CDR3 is TGTGCCAGCAGCTCCTGGACAGGGGGAACTGGTGGCTACACCTTC.

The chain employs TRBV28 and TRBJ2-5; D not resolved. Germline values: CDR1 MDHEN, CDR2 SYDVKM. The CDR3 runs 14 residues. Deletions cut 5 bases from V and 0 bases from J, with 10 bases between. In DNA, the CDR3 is TGTGCCAGCAGTCTCCTCAGATACCAAGAGACCCAGTACTTC. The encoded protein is CASSLLRYQETQYF.

The CDR3 here is CSSGLSMNTEAFF. CDR3 nucleotides: TGCAGCTCAGGGCTGTCGATGAACACTGAAGCTTTCTTT. The rearrangement uses TRBV29-1 and TRBJ1-1, with D possibly TRBD1 on 5 matching bases. Germline V gives CDR1 SQVTM, CDR2 ANQGSEA. The V and J ends lost 8 bases and 0 bases respectively, with 13 bases between them. The CDR3 extends over 13 amino acids.

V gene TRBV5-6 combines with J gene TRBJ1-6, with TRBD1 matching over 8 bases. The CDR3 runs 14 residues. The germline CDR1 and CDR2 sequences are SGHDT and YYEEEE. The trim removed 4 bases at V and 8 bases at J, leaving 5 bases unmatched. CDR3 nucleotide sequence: TGTGCCAGCAGCGATGGACAGGGCCATTCACCCCTCCACTTT. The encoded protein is CASSDGQGHSPLHF.

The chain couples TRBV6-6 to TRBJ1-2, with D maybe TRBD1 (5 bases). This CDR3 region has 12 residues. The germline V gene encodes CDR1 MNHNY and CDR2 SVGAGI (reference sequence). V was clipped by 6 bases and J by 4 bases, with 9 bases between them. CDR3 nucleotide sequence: TGTGCCAGCAGCCAAGACAGCTATGGCTACACCTTC. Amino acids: CASSQDSYGYTF.

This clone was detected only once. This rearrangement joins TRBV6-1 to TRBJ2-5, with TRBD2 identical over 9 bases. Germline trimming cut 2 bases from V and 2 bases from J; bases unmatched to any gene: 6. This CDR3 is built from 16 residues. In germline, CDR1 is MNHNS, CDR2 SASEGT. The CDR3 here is CASSEFAGGTQETQYF. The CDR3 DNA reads TGTGCCAGCAGTGAATTTGCGGGAGGGACACAAGAGACCCAGTACTTC.

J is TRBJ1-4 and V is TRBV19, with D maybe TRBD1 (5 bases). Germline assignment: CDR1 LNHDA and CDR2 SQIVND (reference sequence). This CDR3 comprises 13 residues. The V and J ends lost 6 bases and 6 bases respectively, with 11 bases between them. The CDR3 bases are TGTGCCAGTAGCCGGGGGGGATATGAAAAACTGTTTTTT. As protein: CASSRGGYEKLFF.

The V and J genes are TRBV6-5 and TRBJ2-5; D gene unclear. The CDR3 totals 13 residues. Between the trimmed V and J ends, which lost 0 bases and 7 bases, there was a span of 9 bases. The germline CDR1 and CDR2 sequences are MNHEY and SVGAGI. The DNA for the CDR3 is TGTGCCAGCAGTTACTCGCGGTCCGGGACCCAGTACTTC. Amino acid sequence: CASSYSRSGTQYF.

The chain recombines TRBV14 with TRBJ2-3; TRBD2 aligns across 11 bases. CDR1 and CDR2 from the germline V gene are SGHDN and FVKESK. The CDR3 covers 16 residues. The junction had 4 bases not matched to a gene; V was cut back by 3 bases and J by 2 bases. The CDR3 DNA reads TGTGCCAGCAGCCACCGACTAGCGGGGTACACAGATACGCAGTATTTT. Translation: CASSHRLAGYTDTQYF.

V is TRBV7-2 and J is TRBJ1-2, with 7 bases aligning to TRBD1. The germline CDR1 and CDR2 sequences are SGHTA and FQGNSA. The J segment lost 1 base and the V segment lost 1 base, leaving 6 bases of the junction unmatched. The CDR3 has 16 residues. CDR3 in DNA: TGTGCCAGCAGCTTAGTGGGGGGACAGAGTAACTATGGCTACACCTTC. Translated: CASSLVGGQSNYGYTF.

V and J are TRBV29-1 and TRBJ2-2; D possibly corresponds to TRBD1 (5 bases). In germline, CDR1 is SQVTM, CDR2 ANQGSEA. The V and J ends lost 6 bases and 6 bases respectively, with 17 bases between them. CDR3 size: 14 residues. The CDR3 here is CSVYDIPGSGELFF. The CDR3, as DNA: TGCAGCGTCTACGACATTCCAGGGTCCGGGGAGCTGTTTTTT.